These 18 T cell receptor beta chains share one sample of origin, sequenced in a study of blood T cells in healthy people across ages. For the second PCR, which ran for about 6 to 11 cycles, a sample-barcoded 5' primer and a J-beta primer mix were used. TCRdb reprocessed the 5' RACE reads with MiXCR, giving one entry per CDR3 protein. The data hold 1.5 million to 2 million distinct CDR3 sequences, with 28% observed a single time. Sequencing used blood. The receptor set was obtained from a woman between 25 and 40 years old in good health.

The table lists this clonotype with many counts. The V call is TRBV7-6, the J call TRBJ2-5; D is uncertain. This CDR3 is 15 amino acids long. V lost 0 bases, J lost 2 bases, and 10 bases lay in between. Germline V gene sequence: CDR1 SGHVS, CDR2 FNYEAQ. In DNA form, the CDR3 reads TGTGCCAGCAGCTTAGCGCTTGGGCGGCAAGAGACCCAGTACTTC. Its protein product is CASSLALGRQETQYF.

The J gene is TRBJ2-3, the V gene TRBV5-6; D perhaps matches TRBD2 (6 bases). CDR1 is SGHDT and CDR2 is YYEEEE in the germline V gene. This CDR3 contains 16 residues. Between the trimmed V and J ends, which lost 6 bases and 1 base, there was a span of 18 bases. The CDR3 nucleotides read TGTGCCAGCAACCTCGGGCCTCCGGGAGGCACAGATACGCAGTATTTT. Protein: CASNLGPPGGTDTQYF.

The chain couples TRBV6-5 to TRBJ2-1; TRBD2 aligns across 10 bases. With V trimmed by 6 bases and J by 9 bases, 14 bases remained unmatched. The germline CDR1 and CDR2 sequences are MNHEY and SVGAGI. The CDR3 covers 16 residues. The CDR3, as DNA: TGTGCCAGCAGGGCCCTCGGAGCGGGGGGGCCCAGTGAGCAGTTCTTC. It yields the protein CASRALGAGGPSEQFF.

This clonotype was detected a few times. V usage is TRBV11-2 and J usage is TRBJ1-1; D remains ambiguous. The CDR3 extends over 15 amino acids. Germline V gives CDR1 SGHAT, CDR2 FQNNGV. With 2 bases removed from V and 3 bases from J, the gap between germline ends came to 13 bases. As DNA, the CDR3 is TGTGCCAGCAGCTTAAAGGGAGTTGGGTACACTGAAGCTTTCTTT. Translated: CASSLKGVGYTEAFF.

V and J are TRBV5-1 and TRBJ1-1; TRBD1 aligns across 7 bases. V dropped 3 bases and J dropped 0; count of bases not matched to a gene: 8. Germline CDR1 reads SGHRS; CDR2 reads YFSETQ. This CDR3 is built from 16 residues. The CDR3 region is CASSSTTGVMNTEAFF. As DNA, the CDR3 is TGCGCCAGCAGCTCAACTACAGGGGTCATGAACACTGAAGCTTTCTTT.

This clonotype was seen a handful of times. The gene calls are TRBV5-1 and TRBJ2-1; D perhaps matches TRBD1 (5 bases). CDR3 size: 14 residues. The germline gives CDR1 SGHRS, CDR2 YFSETQ. Trimming took off 0 bases at V and 6 bases at J, with 10 bases between the two ends. The CDR3 loop reads CASSLADSLNEQFF. As DNA, the CDR3 is TGCGCCAGCAGCTTGGCCGACAGCCTCAATGAGCAGTTCTTC. The full variable domain, completed using reference TRBV5-1 and TRBJ2-1, is KAGVTQTPRYLIKTRGQQVTLSCSPISGHRSVSWYQQTPGQGLQFLFEYFSETQRNKGNFPGRFSGRQFSNSRSEMNVSTLELGDSALYLCASSLADSLNEQFFGPGTRLTVL.

This clonotype was detected many times. The rearrangement links TRBV29-1 to TRBJ2-1, with 7 bases fitting TRBD1. In germline, CDR1 is SQVTM, CDR2 ANQGSEA. This CDR3 is built from 11 residues. Germline trimming cut 6 bases from V and 8 bases from J; bases unmatched to any gene: 4. The CDR3 DNA sequence: TGCAGCGTAGGGACAGTCCATGAGCAGTTCTTC. The encoded protein is CSVGTVHEQFF.

This clonotype was seen repeatedly, ten times or more. The V gene is TRBV5-1, the J gene TRBJ1-6, with 8 bases lining up with TRBD1. CDR1 is SGHRS, CDR2 YFSETQ, per germline. CDR3 length: 14 amino acids. V gave up 3 bases and J gave up 7 bases; unmatched junction bases: 3. The CDR3 nucleotides read TGCGCCAGCAGCTCGGACAGGGCGAATTCACCCCTCCACTTT. Translating it yields CASSSDRANSPLHF. Variable domain in full (rest from reference TRBV5-1 and TRBJ1-6): KAGVTQTPRYLIKTRGQQVTLSCSPISGHRSVSWYQQTPGQGLQFLFEYFSETQRNKGNFPGRFSGRQFSNSRSEMNVSTLELGDSALYLCASSSDRANSPLHFGNGTRLTVT.

The chain joins TRBV7-2 to TRBJ1-2, with 8 bases lining up with TRBD1. The CDR3 extends over 14 amino acids. Germline-derived CDR1 and CDR2 are SGHTA and FQGNSA. Trimming at V came to 2 bases and at J to 4 bases, leaving 3 bases not matched to a gene. The CDR3 DNA reads as TGTGCCAGCAGCTTAAACAGGGGGTCCTATGGCTACACCTTC. Translated: CASSLNRGSYGYTF. Drawing the rest from reference TRBV7-2 and TRBJ1-2, the complete variable domain is GAGVSQSPSNKVTEKGKDVELRCDPISGHTALYWYRQSLGQGLEFLIYFQGNSAPDKSGLPSDRFSAERTGGSVSTLTIQRTQQEDSAVYLCASSLNRGSYGYTFGSGTRLTVV.

This clonotype was counted between two and nine times. The rearrangement links TRBV5-1 to TRBJ1-6; D remains ambiguous. The CDR3 sequence is 16 residues long. Germline V gene lookup returns CDR1 SGHRS and CDR2 YFSETQ. The V gene lost 3 bases and the J gene lost 0 bases, with 10 bases spanning the gap. CDR3 residues: CASSWSVASYNSPLHF. The CDR3 DNA is TGCGCCAGCAGCTGGTCCGTAGCCTCCTATAATTCACCCCTCCACTTT. Complete variable domain (other parts from reference TRBV5-1 and TRBJ1-6): KAGVTQTPRYLIKTRGQQVTLSCSPISGHRSVSWYQQTPGQGLQFLFEYFSETQRNKGNFPGRFSGRQFSNSRSEMNVSTLELGDSALYLCASSWSVASYNSPLHFGNGTRLTVT.

As for this clonotype: This may be a read error: a much more frequent sequence differs by one nucleotide. The rearrangement links TRBV6-5 to TRBJ2-7; weak D call: TRBD1 (6 bases). The CDR3 contains 18 residues. V gave up 3 bases and J gave up 1 base, with 22 bases separating them. Germline CDR1 MNHEY, CDR2 SVGAGI. The CDR3 DNA reads as TGTGCCAGCAGTTATCATGGGAAAGGGCCCCAGGGGTCCTACGAGCAGTACTTC. Protein sequence: CASSYHGKGPQGSYEQYF.

This clonotype was picked up many times. The chain links TRBV29-1 to TRBJ2-4; D unclear. The CDR3 totals 13 residues. The germline V gene has CDR1 SQVTM and CDR2 ANQGSEA. Trimming cost V 7 bases and J 2 bases, with 12 bases left between them. The chain's CDR3 is CSAGDRTKNIQYF. The CDR3 DNA sequence: TGCAGCGCTGGCGACCGTACCAAAAACATTCAGTACTTC.

This clonotype was detected once. The chain is built from TRBV15 and TRBJ2-1; D gene uncertain. The germline V and J ends were trimmed by 3 bases and 10 bases, with 13 bases remaining between them. The germline gives CDR1 LNHNV, CDR2 YYDKDF (reference sequence). The CDR3 totals 13 residues. The CDR3 DNA reads as TGTGCCACCAGCAGTCCTGGGTGGCCCGAGCAGTTCTTC. Amino acids: CATSSPGWPEQFF.

As concerns this clonotype: This may be a read error: a much more frequent sequence differs by one nucleotide. The chain is built from TRBV19 and TRBJ2-1; TRBD1 matches 8 bases. With V trimmed by 5 bases and J by 13 bases, 7 bases remained unmatched. This CDR3 is 12 amino acids long. Germline V gives CDR1 LNHDA, CDR2 SQIVND (reference sequence). The CDR3 spells CASSHRGETQFF. In DNA form, the CDR3 reads TGTGCCAGTAGTCACAGGGGGGAGACCCAGTTCTTC.

Comments on this clonotype: A much larger clone differs from this one at a single base, so this may be a read error. This chain joins TRBV3-1 and TRBJ2-7, with D unclear. Germline V lookup: CDR1 LGHDT, CDR2 YNNKEL (reference sequence). V lost 5 bases and J lost 6, with 14 bases in between. The CDR3 loop spans 13 amino acids. In DNA form, the CDR3 reads TGTGCCAGCAGCTTCGACGGACCCTGCGAGCAGTACTTC. As protein: CASSFDGPCEQYF.

A note on this clonotype: This could be a read error, since a much larger clone is one nucleotide away. The rearrangement joins TRBV6-5 to TRBJ2-7, with D perhaps matching TRBD2 (6 bases). This CDR3 region has 14 residues. From germline, CDR1 is MNHEY and CDR2 SVGAGI. Trimming left V 6 bases short and J 2 bases short, with 14 bases between. This CDR3 reads CASSRASVPYEQYF. Written as DNA, the CDR3 is TGTGCCAGCAGCCGGGCTAGCGTGCCCTACGAGCAGTACTTC.

Many counts were recorded for this clonotype. V gene TRBV7-6 combines with J gene TRBJ2-7, with D possibly being TRBD1 (5 bases). V was trimmed by 3 bases and J by 3 bases, leaving 12 bases between them. In germline, CDR1 is SGHVS, CDR2 FNYEAQ. CDR3 length: 14 amino acids. The CDR3 spells CASSLDTTYYEQYF. The CDR3 DNA follows: TGTGCCAGCAGCTTGGACACTACTTACTACGAGCAGTACTTC.

V gene TRBV7-2 combines with J gene TRBJ1-5; 9 nucleotides align to TRBD1. The CDR3 has 14 amino acids. With 4 bases clipped from V and 9 bases from J, the junction kept 7 bases outside the gene matches. The germline CDR1 and CDR2 sequences are SGHTA and FQGNSA. The CDR3 is CASSSSPGQGPQHF. The CDR3 nucleotides are TGTGCCAGCAGCTCATCGCCGGGACAGGGGCCCCAGCATTTT.